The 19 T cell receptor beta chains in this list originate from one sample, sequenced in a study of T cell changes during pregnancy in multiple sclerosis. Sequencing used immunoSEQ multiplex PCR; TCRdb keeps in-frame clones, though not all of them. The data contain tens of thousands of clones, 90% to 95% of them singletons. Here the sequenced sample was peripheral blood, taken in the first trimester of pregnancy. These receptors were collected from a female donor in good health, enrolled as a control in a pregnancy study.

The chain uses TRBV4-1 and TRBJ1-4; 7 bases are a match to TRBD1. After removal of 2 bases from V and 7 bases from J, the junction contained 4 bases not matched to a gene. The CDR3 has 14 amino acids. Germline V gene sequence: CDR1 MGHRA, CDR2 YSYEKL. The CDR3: CASSQKTGFEKLFF. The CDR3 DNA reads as TGCGCCAGCAGCCAAAAGACAGGGTTTGAAAAACTGTTTTTT.

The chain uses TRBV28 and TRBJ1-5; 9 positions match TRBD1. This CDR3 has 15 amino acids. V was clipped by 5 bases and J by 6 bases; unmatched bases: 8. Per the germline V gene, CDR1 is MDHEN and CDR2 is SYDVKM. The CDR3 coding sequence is TGTGCCAGCAGTCGTCTACAGGGACAGGGTCAGCCCCAGCATTTT. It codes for CASSRLQGQGQPQHF. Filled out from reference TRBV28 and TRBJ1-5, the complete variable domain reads DVKVTQSSRYLVKRTGEKVFLECVQDMDHENMFWYRQDPGLGLRLIYFSYDVKMKEKGDIPEGYSVSREKKERFSLILESASTNQTSMYLCASSRLQGQGQPQHFGDGTRLSIL.

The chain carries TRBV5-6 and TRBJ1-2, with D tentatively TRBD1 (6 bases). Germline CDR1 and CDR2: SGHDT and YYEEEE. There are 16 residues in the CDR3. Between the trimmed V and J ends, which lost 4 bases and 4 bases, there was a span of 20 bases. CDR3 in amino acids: CASSPFVQGPGYGYTF. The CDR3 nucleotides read TGTGCCAGCAGCCCATTCGTACAGGGTCCGGGCTATGGCTACACCTTC. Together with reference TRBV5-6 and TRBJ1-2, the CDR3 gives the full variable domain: DAGVTQSPTHLIKTRGQQVTLRCSPKSGHDTVSWYQQALGQGPQFIFQYYEEEERQRGNFPDRFSGHQFPNYSSELNVNALLLGDSALYLCASSPFVQGPGYGYTFGSGTRLTVV.

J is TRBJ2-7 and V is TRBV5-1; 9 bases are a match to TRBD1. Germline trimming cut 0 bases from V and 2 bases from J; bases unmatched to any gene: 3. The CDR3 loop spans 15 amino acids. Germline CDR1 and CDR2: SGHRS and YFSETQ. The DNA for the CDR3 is TGCGCCAGCAGCTTGGAGGACAGGGGACCCTACGAGCAGTACTTC. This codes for CASSLEDRGPYEQYF.

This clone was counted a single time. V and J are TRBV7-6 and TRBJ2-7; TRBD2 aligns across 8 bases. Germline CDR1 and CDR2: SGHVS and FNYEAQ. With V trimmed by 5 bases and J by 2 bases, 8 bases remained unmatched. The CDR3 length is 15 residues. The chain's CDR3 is CASSPSSGSAYEQYF. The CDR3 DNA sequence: TGTGCCAGCAGCCCCAGCAGCGGGAGTGCCTACGAGCAGTACTTC. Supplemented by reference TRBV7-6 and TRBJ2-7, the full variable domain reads GAGVSQSPRYKVTKRGQDVALRCDPISGHVSLYWYRQALGQGPEFLTYFNYEAQQDKSGLPNDRFSAERPEGSISTLTIQRTEQRDSAMYRCASSPSSGSAYEQYFGPGTRLTVT.

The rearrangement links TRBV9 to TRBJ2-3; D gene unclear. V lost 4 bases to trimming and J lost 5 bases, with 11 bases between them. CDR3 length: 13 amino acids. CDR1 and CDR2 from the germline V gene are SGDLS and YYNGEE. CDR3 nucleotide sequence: TGTGCCAGCAGCCCAGAGGTCTTAGATACGCAGTATTTT. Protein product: CASSPEVLDTQYF.

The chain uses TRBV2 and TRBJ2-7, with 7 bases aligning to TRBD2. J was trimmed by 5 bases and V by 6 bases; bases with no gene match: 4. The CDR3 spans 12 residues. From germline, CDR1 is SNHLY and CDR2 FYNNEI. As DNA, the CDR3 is TGTGCCAGCAGCGGGGGAGGGGACGAGCAGTACTTC. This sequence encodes CASSGGGDEQYF.

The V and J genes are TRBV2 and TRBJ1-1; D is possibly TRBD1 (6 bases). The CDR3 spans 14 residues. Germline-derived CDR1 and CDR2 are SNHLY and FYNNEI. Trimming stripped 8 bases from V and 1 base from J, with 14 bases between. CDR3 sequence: CASLTVGGNTEAFF. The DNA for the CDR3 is TGTGCCAGCCTTACCGTAGGGGGGAACACTGAAGCTTTCTTT.

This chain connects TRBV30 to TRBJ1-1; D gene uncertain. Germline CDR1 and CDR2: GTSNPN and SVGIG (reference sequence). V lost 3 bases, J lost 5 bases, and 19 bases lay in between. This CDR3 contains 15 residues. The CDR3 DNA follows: TGTGCCTGGAGGCCCCGAGACTTCAGTCGGACTGAAGCTTTCTTT. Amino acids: CAWRPRDFSRTEAFF.

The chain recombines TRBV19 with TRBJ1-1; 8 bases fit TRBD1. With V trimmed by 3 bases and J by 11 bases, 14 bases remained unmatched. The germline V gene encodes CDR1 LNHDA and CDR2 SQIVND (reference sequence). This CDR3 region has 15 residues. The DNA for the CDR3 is TGTGCCAGTAGTATCCCCGGACAGGGTAGGTCACCGGCTTTCTTT. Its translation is CASSIPGQGRSPAFF.

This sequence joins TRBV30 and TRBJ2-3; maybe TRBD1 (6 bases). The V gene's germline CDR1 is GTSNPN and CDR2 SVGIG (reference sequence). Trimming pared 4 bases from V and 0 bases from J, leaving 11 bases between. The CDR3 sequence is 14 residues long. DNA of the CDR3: TGTGCCTGGAAAGGGGGAACTAGCACAGATACGCAGTATTTT. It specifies CAWKGGTSTDTQYF.

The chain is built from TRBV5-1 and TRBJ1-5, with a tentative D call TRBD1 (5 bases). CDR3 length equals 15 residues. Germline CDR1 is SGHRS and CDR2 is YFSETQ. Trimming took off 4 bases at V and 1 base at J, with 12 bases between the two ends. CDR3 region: CASSLTAGSNQPQHF. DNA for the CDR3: TGCGCCAGCAGCCTTACGGCAGGGAGCAATCAGCCCCAGCATTTT.

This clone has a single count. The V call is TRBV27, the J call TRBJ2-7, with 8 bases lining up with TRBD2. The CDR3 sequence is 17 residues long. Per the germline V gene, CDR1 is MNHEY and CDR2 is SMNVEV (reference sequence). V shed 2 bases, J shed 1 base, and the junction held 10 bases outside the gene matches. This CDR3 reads CASSLEGGRGGSYEQYF. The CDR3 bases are TGTGCCAGCAGTTTAGAGGGGGGTCGGGGGGGGTCCTACGAGCAGTACTTC.

CDR3 in DNA: TGTGCCAGCAGCCGTACAGGCCATTCGGGAAACACCATATATTTT. It is translated as CASSRTGHSGNTIYF. The chain carries TRBV27 and TRBJ1-3, with D possibly matching TRBD1 (5 bases). V dropped 6 bases and J dropped 4 bases, with 16 bases sitting between them. CDR3 size: 15 residues. Germline V gene lookup returns CDR1 MNHEY and CDR2 SMNVEV (reference sequence).

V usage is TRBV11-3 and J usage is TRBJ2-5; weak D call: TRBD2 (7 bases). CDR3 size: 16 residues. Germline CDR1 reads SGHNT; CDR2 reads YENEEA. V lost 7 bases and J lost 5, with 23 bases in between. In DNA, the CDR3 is TGTGCCAGCACCCCCACGGGCGGGGGCCTGGAGGAGACCCAGTACTTC. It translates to CASTPTGGGLEETQYF.

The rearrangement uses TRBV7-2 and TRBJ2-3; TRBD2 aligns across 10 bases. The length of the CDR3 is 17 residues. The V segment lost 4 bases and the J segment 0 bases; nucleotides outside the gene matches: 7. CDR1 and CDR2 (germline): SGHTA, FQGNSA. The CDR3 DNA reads TGTGCCAGCAGCTCGAGAGCGGGGGGGGTTAGCACAGATACGCAGTATTTT. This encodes CASSSRAGGVSTDTQYF.

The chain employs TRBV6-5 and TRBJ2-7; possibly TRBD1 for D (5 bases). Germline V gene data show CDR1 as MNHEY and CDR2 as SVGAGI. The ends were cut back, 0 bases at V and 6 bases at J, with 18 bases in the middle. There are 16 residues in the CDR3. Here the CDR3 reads CASSYSGPPLSSEQYF. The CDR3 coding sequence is TGTGCCAGCAGTTACTCGGGGCCTCCCCTAAGCTCCGAGCAGTACTTC.

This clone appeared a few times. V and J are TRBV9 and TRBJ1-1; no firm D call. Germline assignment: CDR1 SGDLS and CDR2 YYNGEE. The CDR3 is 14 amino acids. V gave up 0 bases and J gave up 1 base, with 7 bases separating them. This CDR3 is CASSVGSRNTEAFF. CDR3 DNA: TGTGCCAGCAGCGTAGGGAGCAGGAACACTGAAGCTTTCTTT.

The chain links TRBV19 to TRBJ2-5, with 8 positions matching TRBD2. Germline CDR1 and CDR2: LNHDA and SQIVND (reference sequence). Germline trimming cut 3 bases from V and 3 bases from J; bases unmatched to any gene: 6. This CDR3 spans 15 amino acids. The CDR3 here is CASSIGAAGEETQYF. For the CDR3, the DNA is TGTGCCAGTAGTATTGGGGCAGCGGGAGAAGAGACCCAGTACTTC. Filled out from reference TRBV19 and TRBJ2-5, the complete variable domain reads DGGITQSPKYLFRKEGQNVTLSCEQNLNHDAMYWYRQDPGQGLRLIYYSQIVNDFQKGDIAEGYSVSREKKESFPLTVTSAQKNPTAFYLCASSIGAAGEETQYFGPGTRLLVL.